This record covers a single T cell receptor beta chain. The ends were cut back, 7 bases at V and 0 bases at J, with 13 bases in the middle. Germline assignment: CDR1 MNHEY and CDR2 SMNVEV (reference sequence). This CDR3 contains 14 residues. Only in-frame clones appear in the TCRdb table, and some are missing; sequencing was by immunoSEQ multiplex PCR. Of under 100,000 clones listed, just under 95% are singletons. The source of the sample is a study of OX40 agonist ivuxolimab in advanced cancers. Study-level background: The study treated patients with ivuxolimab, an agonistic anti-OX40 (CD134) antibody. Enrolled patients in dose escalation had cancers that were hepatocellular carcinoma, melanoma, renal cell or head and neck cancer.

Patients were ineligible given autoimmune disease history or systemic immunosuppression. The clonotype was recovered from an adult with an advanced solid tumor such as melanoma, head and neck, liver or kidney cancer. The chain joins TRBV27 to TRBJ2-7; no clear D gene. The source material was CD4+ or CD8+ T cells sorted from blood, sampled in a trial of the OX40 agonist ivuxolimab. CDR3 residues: CASTPVGSSYEQYF. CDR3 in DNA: TGTGCCAGCACCCCCGTCGGTAGCTCCTACGAGCAGTACTTC.